The sequence of this TCR beta chain was determined in a study of monozygotic twins with inflammatory bowel disease (dated by TCRdb to between 2018 and 2021). With regard to the full study: In total, approximately 30 monozygotic twin pairs made up the full study: 19 Danish pairs, all IBD-discordant, plus nine German pairs, of which four were IBD-concordant and five were IBD-discordant. Each individual had, on average, about 151 000 unique TCRalpha sequences and 181 000 unique TCRbeta sequences available for analysis. The search for disease-associated traits relied mainly on comparing, within discordant pairs, IBD patients with their genetically identical healthy co-twins.

For this clonotype: Its antigen remains undetermined.

The CDR3 sequence holds 18 residues, the cysteine and phenylalanine included. No DNA is given. The germline V gene gives CDR1 as SGHAT and CDR2 as FQNNGV. Library method: 5' RACE. Each TCR library was prepared from around 3,200 ng of total RNA. cDNA was synthesized with SMARTScribe reverse transcriptase in eight separate reactions per sample. Unique molecular identifiers containing a 6-nucleotide sample barcode were introduced through template switching during cDNA synthesis. TCRalpha and TCRbeta cDNA was amplified in two nested PCRs of about 17 and 10 cycles, and bead purification was carried out after each PCR. Before amplification, the cDNA was treated with uracil DNA-glycosylase and purified using the QIAquick PCR purification kit. The second PCR was the step at which Illumina TruSeq-compatible adapters and sample-specific barcodes were added. TapeStation and Qubit were used to check library quality and concentration, and 5 ng of each library went into the pool. Sequencing of pooled libraries was carried out on an Illumina HiSeq2500 single-index Rapid Run using 2 x 100 bp reads and custom sequencing primers. As for how the authors treated the data: UMI-based consensus assembly with MiGEC version 1.2.6 was used to correct PCR and sequencing errors. MiXCR version 2.1.1 handled V(D)J alignment, clonotype assembly and CDR3 extraction. Normalisation of gene usage, clonotype sharing and MAIT/NKT TCR abundance was achieved by analysing the top 1000, 10 000 and 20 000 clonotypes per sample. Diversity was computed as the inverse Simpson index with the vegan R package after downsampling to 27 000 UMIs. Paired Mann-Whitney U tests on discordant twin pairs were used, with Benjamini-Hochberg multiple-testing correction. TCRdb reprocessed the reads; each CDR3 protein sequence makes one entry, and DNA is unavailable. The V and J calls and clone size are TCRdb's, not the authors'. The sample's records list 160,000 or so distinct CDR3 sequences. Clones ranked in the top ten supply 2% to 3% of the sample.

From each donor, a roughly 2.3 ml peripheral blood sample was collected into PAXgene tubes and stored at -80 degrees C. Without any T cell sorting, total RNA was extracted from whole blood using the PAXgene blood miRNA kit on an automated QIAcube. Peripheral blood from monozygotic twin pairs, either concordant or discordant for inflammatory bowel disease, underwent deep TCRalpha and TCRbeta repertoire profiling that used unique molecular barcoding. Smoking habits were recorded for all twin pairs, with individuals classified as current, former or never smokers. What the research found in general, with its limitations: Measured by the inverse Simpson index, TCRbeta repertoire diversity was lower in IBD patients than in their healthy co-twins. No single strong signal or clonotype linked to IBD turned up in the results, so the idea that one exists was not supported. Repertoire similarity did not differ between concordant and discordant twins, possibly due to limited statistical power. Differing immunosuppressive treatments among patients may have added background noise and inter-individual variability to the repertoires. Distinction between different T cell subtypes could not be achieved in the analysis. Compared with healthy twins, IBD patients had fewer clonotypes in common with other individuals, a difference most pronounced in patients showing signs of disease activity.

The material sequenced was blood. This sequence uses TRBV11-2 and TRBJ2-7; the D call of TRBD2 rests on TCRdb alone, since no DNA is present to check it. The receptor comes from a human donor with ulcerative colitis or Crohn's disease, or a healthy co-twin of an affected twin (not recorded which). CDR3 protein: CASSPGLAGGVSSYEQYF.